This TCR beta chain was sequenced for a study of blood T cell repertoires in COVID-19. This CDR3 spans 16 amino acids. Germline CDR1 and CDR2: SNHLY and FYNNEI. After removal of 4 bases from V and 8 bases from J, the junction contained 9 bases not matched to a gene. Clones were sequenced by immunoSEQ multiplex PCR, and TCRdb holds only the in-frame ones, with some missing. The table lists 90,000 or so clones, roughly 80% of them singletons, with 24% in the top ten. The sample taken for sequencing was peripheral blood. The V call is TRBV2, the J call TRBJ2-1, with 12 nucleotides matching TRBD2. The clonotype originates from a human donor in a cohort sampled during active COVID-19. The CDR3 spells CASSGETSGSVHEQFF. The CDR3 bases are TGTGCCAGCAGTGGGGAGACTAGCGGGAGCGTTCATGAGCAGTTCTTC.